The text below deals with one T cell receptor beta chain. Time point denoted: peripheral blood 6 weeks after treatment start. The CDR3 is 16 residues long. Germline V gene data show CDR1 as SEHNR and CDR2 as FQNEAQ (reference sequence). V lost 1 base and J lost 5, with 14 bases in between. This table comes from immunoSEQ multiplex PCR, and its TCRdb copy is limited to in-frame clones, with some not included. The sample consists of about 29,000 clones, 80% to 90% of them appearing once. These data belong to a study of PD-L1 blockade in urothelial cancer. Study at large: Atezolizumab 1,200 mg was given intravenously every 3 weeks, starting 2014.

The specimen was PBMCs, collected around atezolizumab (anti-PD-L1) treatment. The receptor comes from an older man with urothelial cancer. V gene TRBV7-9 combines with J gene TRBJ2-2; no clear D. This CDR3 reads CASSLGGRGVTGELFF. The CDR3 bases are TGTGCCAGCAGCTTAGGAGGAAGAGGCGTGACCGGGGAGCTGTTTTTT.